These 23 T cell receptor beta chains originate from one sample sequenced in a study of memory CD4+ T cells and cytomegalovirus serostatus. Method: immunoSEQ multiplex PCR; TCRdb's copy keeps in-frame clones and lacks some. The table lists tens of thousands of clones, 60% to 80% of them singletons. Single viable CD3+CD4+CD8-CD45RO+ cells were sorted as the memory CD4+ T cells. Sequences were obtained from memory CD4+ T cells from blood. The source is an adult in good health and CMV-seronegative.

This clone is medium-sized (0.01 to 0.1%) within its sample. DNA for the CDR3: TGTGCCAGCAGTATAGGTACAGGGGGCAATAAGGGCTATGGCTACACCTTC. Its translation is CASSIGTGGNKGYGYTF. The chain recombines TRBV7-9 with TRBJ1-2; TRBD1 matches at 9 bases. V shed 6 bases and J 4 bases; nucleotides not matched to a gene: 15. CDR3 length: 17 amino acids. Per the germline V gene, CDR1 is SEHNR and CDR2 is FQNEAQ (reference sequence).

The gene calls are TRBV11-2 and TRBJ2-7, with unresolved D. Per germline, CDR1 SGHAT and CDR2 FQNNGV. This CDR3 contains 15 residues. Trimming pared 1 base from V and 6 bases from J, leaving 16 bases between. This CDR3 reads CASSLVGLGKGEQYF. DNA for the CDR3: TGTGCCAGCAGCTTAGTGGGCCTGGGAAAGGGCGAGCAGTACTTC.

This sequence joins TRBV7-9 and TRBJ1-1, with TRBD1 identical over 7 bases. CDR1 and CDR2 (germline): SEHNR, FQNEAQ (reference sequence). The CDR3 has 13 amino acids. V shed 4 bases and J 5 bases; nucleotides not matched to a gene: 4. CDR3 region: CASSSQGGTEAFF. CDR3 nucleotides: TGTGCCAGCAGCTCGCAGGGGGGGACTGAAGCTTTCTTT.

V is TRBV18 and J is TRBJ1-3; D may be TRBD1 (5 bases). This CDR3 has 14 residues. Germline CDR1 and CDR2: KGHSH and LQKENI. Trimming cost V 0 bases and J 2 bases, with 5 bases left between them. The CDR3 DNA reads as TGTGCCAGCTCACCACCGGGGGCTGGAAACACCATATATTTT. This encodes CASSPPGAGNTIYF.

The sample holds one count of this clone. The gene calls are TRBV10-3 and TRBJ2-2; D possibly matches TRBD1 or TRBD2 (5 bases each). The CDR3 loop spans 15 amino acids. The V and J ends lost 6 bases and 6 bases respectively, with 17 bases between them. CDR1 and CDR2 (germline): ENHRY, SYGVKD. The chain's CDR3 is CAIRGTKDVSGELFF. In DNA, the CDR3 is TGTGCCATCAGGGGGACCAAAGACGTCTCCGGGGAGCTGTTTTTT.

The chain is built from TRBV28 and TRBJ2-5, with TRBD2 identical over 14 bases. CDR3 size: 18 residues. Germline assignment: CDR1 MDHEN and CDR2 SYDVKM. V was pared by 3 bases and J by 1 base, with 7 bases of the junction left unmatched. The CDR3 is CASSFISGTSGGQETQYF. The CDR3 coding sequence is TGTGCCAGCAGTTTTATATCGGGGACTAGCGGGGGCCAAGAGACCCAGTACTTC.

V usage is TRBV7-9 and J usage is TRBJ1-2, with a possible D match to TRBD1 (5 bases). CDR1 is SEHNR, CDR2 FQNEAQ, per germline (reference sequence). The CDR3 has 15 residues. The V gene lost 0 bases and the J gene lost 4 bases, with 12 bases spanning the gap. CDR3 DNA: TGTGCCAGCAGCTTAGCGGGACGGCTTCTCTATGGCTACACCTTC. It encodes CASSLAGRLLYGYTF. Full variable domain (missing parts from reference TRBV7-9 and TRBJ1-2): DTGVSQNPRHKITKRGQNVTFRCDPISEHNRLYWYRQTLGQGPEFLTYFQNEAQLEKSRLLSDRFSAERPKGSFSTLEIQRTEQGDSAMYLCASSLAGRLLYGYTFGSGTRLTVV.

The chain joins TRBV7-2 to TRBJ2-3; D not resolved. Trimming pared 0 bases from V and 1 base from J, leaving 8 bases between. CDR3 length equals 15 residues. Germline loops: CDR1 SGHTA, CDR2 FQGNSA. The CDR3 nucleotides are TGTGCCAGCAGCTTAGCGGGAACCCGCACAGATACGCAGTATTTT. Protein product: CASSLAGTRTDTQYF.

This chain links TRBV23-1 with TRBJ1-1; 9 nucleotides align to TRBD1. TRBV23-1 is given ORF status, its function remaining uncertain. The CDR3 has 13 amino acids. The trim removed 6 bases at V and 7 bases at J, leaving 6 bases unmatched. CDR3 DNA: TGCGCCAGCAGCCGGGACAGGGTGATTGAAGCTTTCTTT. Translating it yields CASSRDRVIEAFF.

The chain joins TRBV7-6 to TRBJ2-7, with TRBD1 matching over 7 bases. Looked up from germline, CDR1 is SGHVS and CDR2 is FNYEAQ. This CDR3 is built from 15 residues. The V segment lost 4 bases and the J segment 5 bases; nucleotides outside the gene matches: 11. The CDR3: CASSSSADRVDEQYF. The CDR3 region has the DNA TGTGCCAGCAGCTCCAGCGCAGACAGGGTTGACGAGCAGTACTTC.

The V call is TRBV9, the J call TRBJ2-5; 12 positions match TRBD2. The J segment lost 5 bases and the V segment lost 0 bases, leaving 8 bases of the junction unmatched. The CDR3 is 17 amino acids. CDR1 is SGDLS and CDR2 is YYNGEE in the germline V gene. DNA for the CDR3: TGTGCCAGCAGCGTAGGTCTAGCGGGAGGGAATGGGGAGACCCAGTACTTC. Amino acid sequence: CASSVGLAGGNGETQYF.

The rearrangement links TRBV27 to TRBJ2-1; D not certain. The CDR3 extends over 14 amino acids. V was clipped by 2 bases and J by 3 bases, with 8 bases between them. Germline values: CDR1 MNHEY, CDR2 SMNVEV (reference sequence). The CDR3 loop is CASSLNTYYNEQFF. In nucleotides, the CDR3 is TGTGCCAGCAGTTTAAACACCTACTACAATGAGCAGTTCTTC.

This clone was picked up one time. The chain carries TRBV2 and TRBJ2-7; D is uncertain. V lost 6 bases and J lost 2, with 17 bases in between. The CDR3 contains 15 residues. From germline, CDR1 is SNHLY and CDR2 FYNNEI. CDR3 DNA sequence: TGTGCCAGCAGCGTAGGGTTCCCGAAGGCCTACGAGCAGTACTTC. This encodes CASSVGFPKAYEQYF.

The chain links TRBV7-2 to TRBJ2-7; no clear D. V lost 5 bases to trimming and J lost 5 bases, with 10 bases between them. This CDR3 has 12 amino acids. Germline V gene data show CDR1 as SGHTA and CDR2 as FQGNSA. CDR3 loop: CASSRARDEQYF. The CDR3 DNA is TGTGCCAGCAGCCGAGCTAGGGACGAGCAGTACTTC. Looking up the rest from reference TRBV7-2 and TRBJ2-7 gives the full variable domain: GAGVSQSPSNKVTEKGKDVELRCDPISGHTALYWYRQSLGQGLEFLIYFQGNSAPDKSGLPSDRFSAERTGGSVSTLTIQRTQQEDSAVYLCASSRARDEQYFGPGTRLTVT.

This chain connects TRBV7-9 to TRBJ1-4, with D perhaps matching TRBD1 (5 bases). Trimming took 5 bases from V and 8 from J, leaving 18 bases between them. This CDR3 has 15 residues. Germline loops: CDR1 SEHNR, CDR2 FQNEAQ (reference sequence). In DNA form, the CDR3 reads TGTGCCAGCAGCCCAGGTGACGGGGGAGGAGAAAAACTGTTTTTT. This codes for CASSPGDGGGEKLFF.

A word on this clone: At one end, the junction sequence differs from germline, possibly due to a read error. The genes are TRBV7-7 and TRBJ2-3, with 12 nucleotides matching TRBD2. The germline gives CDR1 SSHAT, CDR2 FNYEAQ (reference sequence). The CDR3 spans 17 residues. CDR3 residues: CASSSNKTSGSRDTQYF. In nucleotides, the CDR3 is TGTGCTAGCAGCTCCAACAAGACTAGCGGGAGTCGGGATACGCAGTATTTT.

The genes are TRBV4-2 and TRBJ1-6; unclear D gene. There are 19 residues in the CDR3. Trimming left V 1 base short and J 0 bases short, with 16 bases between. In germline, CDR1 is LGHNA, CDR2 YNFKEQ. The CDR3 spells CASSQVARGSRSYNSPLHF. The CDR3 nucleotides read TGTGCCAGCAGCCAAGTGGCCCGGGGAAGCCGCTCCTATAATTCACCCCTCCACTTT.

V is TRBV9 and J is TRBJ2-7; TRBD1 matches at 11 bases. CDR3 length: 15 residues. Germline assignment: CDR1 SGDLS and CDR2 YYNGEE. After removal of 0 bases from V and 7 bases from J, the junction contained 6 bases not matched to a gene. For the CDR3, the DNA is TGTGCCAGCAGCGTAGAAGGACAGGGGGCGAGAGAGCAGTACTTC. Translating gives CASSVEGQGAREQYF.

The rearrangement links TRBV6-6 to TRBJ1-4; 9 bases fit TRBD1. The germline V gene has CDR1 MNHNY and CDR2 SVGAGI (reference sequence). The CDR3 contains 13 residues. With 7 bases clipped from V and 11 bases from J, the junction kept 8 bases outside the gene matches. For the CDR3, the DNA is TGTGCCAGCAACGGACAGGGGAAGGGGAAACTGTTTTTT. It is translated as CASNGQGKGKLFF.

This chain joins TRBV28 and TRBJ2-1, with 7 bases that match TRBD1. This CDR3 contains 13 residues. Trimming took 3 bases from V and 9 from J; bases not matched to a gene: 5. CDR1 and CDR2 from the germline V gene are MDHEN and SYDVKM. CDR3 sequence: CASSFGQVVEQFF. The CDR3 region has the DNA TGTGCCAGCAGTTTCGGACAGGTAGTTGAGCAGTTCTTC.

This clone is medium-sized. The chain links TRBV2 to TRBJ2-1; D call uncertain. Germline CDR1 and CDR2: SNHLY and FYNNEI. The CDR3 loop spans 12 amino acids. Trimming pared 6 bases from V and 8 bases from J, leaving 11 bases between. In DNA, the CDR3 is TGTGCCAGCAGATTGTTCGGCGATGAGCAGTTCTTC. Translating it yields CASRLFGDEQFF.

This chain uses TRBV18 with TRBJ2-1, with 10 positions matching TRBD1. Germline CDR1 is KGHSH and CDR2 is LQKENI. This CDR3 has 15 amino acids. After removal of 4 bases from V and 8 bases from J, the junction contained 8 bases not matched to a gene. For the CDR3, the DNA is TGTGCCAGCTCACACCGGGACAGGGGCATGGATGAGCAGTTCTTC. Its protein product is CASSHRDRGMDEQFF.

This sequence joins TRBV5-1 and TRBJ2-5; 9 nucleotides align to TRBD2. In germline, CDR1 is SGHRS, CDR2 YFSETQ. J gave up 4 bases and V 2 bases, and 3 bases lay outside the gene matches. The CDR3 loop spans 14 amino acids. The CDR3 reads CASSLGTSRETQYF. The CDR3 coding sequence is TGCGCCAGCAGCTTAGGGACTAGCAGAGAGACCCAGTACTTC.